This passage covers 22 T cell receptor beta chains from one sample sequenced in a study of Ad26.COV2.S vaccination and SARS-CoV-2 variants. The repertoire was sequenced with immunoSEQ multiplex PCR; TCRdb's copy has only in-frame clones and lacks some. The repertoire holds some 500,000 clones, with 89% as singletons. Treatment: some 20 received Ad26.COV2.S at low or high dose, single or two shots; several received placebo; per-sample allocation not given. The study sampled participants on day 63 after the first vaccine or placebo injection. Material: peripheral blood, obtained in a trial of Ad26.COV2.S vaccine versus placebo. These receptor sequences come from a person aged 18-60 years who received the Ad26.COV2.S COVID-19 vaccine or a placebo.

This clone was picked up one time. CDR3 protein: CSAGLGAIGELFF. The CDR3 DNA is TGCAGCGCCGGCCTAGGGGCAATCGGGGAGCTGTTTTTT. The chain carries TRBV29-1 and TRBJ2-2, with TRBD1 as a possible D gene (5 bases). Germline values: CDR1 SQVTM, CDR2 ANQGSEA. Trimming took 7 bases from V and 7 from J, leaving 16 bases between them. The length of the CDR3 is 13 residues.

The chain employs TRBV5-6 and TRBJ1-2; TRBD1 matches at 10 bases. The CDR3 covers 15 residues. From germline, CDR1 is SGHDT and CDR2 YYEEEE. V shed 4 bases and J 7 bases; nucleotides not matched to a gene: 10. CDR3 nucleotides: TGTGCCAGCAGCCTACCGACAGGGGGCATGGGTGGCTACACCTTC. Residues: CASSLPTGGMGGYTF. The variable domain in full, with the rest retrieved from reference TRBV5-6 and TRBJ1-2, is DAGVTQSPTHLIKTRGQQVTLRCSPKSGHDTVSWYQQALGQGPQFIFQYYEEEERQRGNFPDRFSGHQFPNYSSELNVNALLLGDSALYLCASSLPTGGMGGYTFGSGTRLTVV.

The V call is TRBV2, the J call TRBJ2-7; D gene uncertain. Trimming pared 3 bases from V and 5 bases from J, leaving 8 bases between. The length of the CDR3 is 12 residues. The germline V gene has CDR1 SNHLY and CDR2 FYNNEI. For the CDR3, the DNA is TGTGCCAGCAGTGACGGATTCCACGAGCAGTACGTC. Protein product: CASSDGFHEQYV.

A single count supports this clone. The V and J genes are TRBV27 and TRBJ1-2; D gene ambiguous. The CDR3 extends over 14 amino acids. Germline CDR1 MNHEY, CDR2 SMNVEV (reference sequence). The V gene lost 5 bases and the J gene lost 1 base, with 11 bases spanning the gap. CDR3 sequence (DNA): TGTGCCAGCAGTGAGATCCGGAGTAACTATGGCTACACCTTC. Its protein is CASSEIRSNYGYTF.

The chain joins TRBV3-1 (or the pseudogene TRBV3-2) to TRBJ2-5; no definite D call. The CDR3 consists of 16 residues. CDR1 and CDR2 (germline): LGHDT, YNNKEL (reference sequence). Trimming pared 4 bases from V and 9 bases from J, leaving 24 bases between. DNA of the CDR3: TGTGCCAGCAGCCCCTCTATCCTTAGTGACGAAGAAGCCCAGTACTTC. Translation gives CASSPSILSDEEAQYF.

The chain uses TRBV28 and TRBJ2-5; D assignment may be TRBD1 or TRBD2 (6 bases each). Per germline, CDR1 MDHEN and CDR2 SYDVKM. Deletions cut 3 bases from V and 4 bases from J, with 15 bases between. There are 15 residues in the CDR3. CDR3 protein: CASSFPGAVGETQYF. The CDR3 coding sequence is TGTGCCAGCAGTTTCCCGGGGGCAGTTGGAGAGACCCAGTACTTC.

The chain combines TRBV5-1 with TRBJ2-2; D not certain. Trimming took 0 bases from V and 6 from J, leaving 15 bases between them. The CDR3 covers 16 residues. Germline V CDR1 and CDR2: SGHRS, YFSETQ. CDR3 region: CASSLAQDGYAGELFF. Written as DNA, the CDR3 is TGCGCCAGCAGCTTGGCCCAGGACGGGTACGCCGGGGAGCTGTTTTTT.

The chain joins TRBV7-3 to TRBJ2-2; D call uncertain. The CDR3 sequence is 16 residues long. The germline V gene has CDR1 SGHTA and CDR2 FQGTGA. V gave up 4 bases and J gave up 0 bases, with 12 bases separating them. The CDR3 DNA reads as TGTGCCAGCAGCTCCCAAAGGACGGCGAACACCGGGGAGCTGTTTTTT. As protein: CASSSQRTANTGELFF.

The chain uses TRBV19 and TRBJ2-2; 15 bases map to TRBD2. Germline CDR1 reads LNHDA; CDR2 reads SQIVND (reference sequence). The CDR3 consists of 16 residues. The V gene end was trimmed by 7 bases and the J gene end by 7 bases; junction bases not matched to a gene: 7. CDR3: CASTRTSGRAVGELFF. The CDR3 nucleotides read TGTGCCAGTACTAGGACTAGCGGGAGGGCCGTCGGGGAGCTGTTTTTT.

J is TRBJ2-3 and V is TRBV28, with 7 bases aligning to TRBD2. After removal of 8 bases from V and 1 base from J, the junction contained 6 bases not matched to a gene. Per the germline V gene, CDR1 is MDHEN and CDR2 is SYDVKM. This CDR3 is 14 amino acids long. This CDR3 reads CASSTGGGTDTQYF. The CDR3 bases are TGTGCCAGCTCAACTGGGGGGGGCACAGATACGCAGTATTTT.

The chain uses TRBV7-3 and TRBJ2-1, with D perhaps TRBD1 (6 bases). From germline, CDR1 is SGHTA and CDR2 FQGTGA. CDR3 length equals 14 residues. V lost 4 bases to trimming and J lost 7 bases, with 14 bases between them. CDR3 sequence: CASSSTDRFNEQFF. The DNA for the CDR3 is TGTGCCAGCAGCTCGACGGACAGATTTAATGAGCAGTTCTTC.

The gene calls are TRBV6-5 and TRBJ1-1; 7 bases match TRBD1. This CDR3 comprises 13 residues. The germline V gene has CDR1 MNHEY and CDR2 SVGAGI. V was clipped by 6 bases and J by 7 bases; unmatched bases: 8. This chain's CDR3 is CASSVIWDSEAFF. Written as DNA, the CDR3 is TGTGCCAGCAGCGTTATTTGGGACAGTGAAGCTTTCTTT.

This clone was counted a few times. V usage is TRBV30 and J usage is TRBJ2-1; the match to TRBD1 covers 7 bases. From germline, CDR1 is GTSNPN and CDR2 SVGIG (reference sequence). The CDR3 totals 15 residues. The V segment lost 3 bases and the J segment 7 bases; nucleotides outside the gene matches: 12. This chain's CDR3 is CAWSDLGGELNEQFF. DNA of the CDR3: TGTGCCTGGAGCGATTTAGGGGGCGAGCTGAATGAGCAGTTCTTC.

The chain carries TRBV30 and TRBJ2-7, with 8 bases fitting TRBD2. V lost 3 bases and J lost 7; bases outside the gene matches: 14. The CDR3 runs to 15 residues. Germline loops: CDR1 GTSNPN, CDR2 SVGIG (reference sequence). The CDR3 region is CAWSPPPGGPREQYF. In DNA, the CDR3 is TGTGCCTGGAGCCCTCCCCCGGGGGGGCCGCGGGAGCAGTACTTC.

The chain links TRBV7-9 to TRBJ2-1; a weak D match, TRBD1 (7 bases). Germline lookup yields CDR1 SEHNR and CDR2 FQNEAQ (reference sequence). V shed 6 bases and J shed 10 bases, with 22 bases lying between them. The CDR3 spans 15 residues. The CDR3, as DNA: TGTGCCAGCAGGTCTCTTAGGGGGCGGGACCCGGAGCAGTTCTTC. It specifies CASRSLRGRDPEQFF.

The rearrangement links TRBV4-3 to TRBJ2-1; D tentatively fits TRBD1 or TRBD2 (6 bases each). V was cut by 4 bases and J by 6 bases, with 16 bases left in between. Germline CDR1 reads LGHNA; CDR2 reads YSLEER. This CDR3 has 15 amino acids. This chain's CDR3 is CASSRLLGGPNEQFF. CDR3 coding DNA: TGCGCCAGCAGCCGACTATTGGGGGGCCCCAATGAGCAGTTCTTC.

In the case of this clone: Other DNA sequences in this specimen translate into the identical CDR3. The chain uses TRBV9 and TRBJ2-2, with 8 bases identical to TRBD2. The germline V gene encodes CDR1 SGDLS and CDR2 YYNGEE. V lost 0 bases and J lost 2; bases outside the gene matches: 6. This CDR3 is 17 amino acids long. The CDR3 loop reads CASSVDPLAGNTGELFF. As DNA, the CDR3 is TGTGCCAGCAGCGTAGATCCCCTAGCGGGCAACACCGGGGAGCTGTTTTTT.

This rearrangement joins TRBV11-3 to TRBJ2-7; 8 nucleotides agree with TRBD1. The V gene end was trimmed by 5 bases and the J gene end by 3 bases; junction bases not matched to a gene: 3. There are 13 residues in the CDR3. Germline CDR1 is SGHNT and CDR2 is YENEEA. CDR3 in DNA: TGTGCCAGCAGCCGTACAGGGGGCTACGAGCAGTACGTC. Encoded protein: CASSRTGGYEQYV.

The chain joins TRBV3-1 (or the pseudogene TRBV3-2) to TRBJ1-1, with a weak D call TRBD1 (5 bases). This CDR3 is built from 14 residues. Germline V gives CDR1 LGHDT, CDR2 YNNKEL (reference sequence). Trimming took off 3 bases at V and 1 base at J, with 9 bases between the two ends. In nucleotides, the CDR3 is TGTGCCAGCAGCCACCGGGGCAAGAACACTGAAGCTTTCTTT. Its protein product is CASSHRGKNTEAFF.

This clone turned up a few times. The chain recombines TRBV3-1 (or the pseudogene TRBV3-2) with TRBJ2-1, with a possible D match to TRBD2 (6 bases). This CDR3 contains 15 residues. Per the germline V gene, CDR1 is LGHDT and CDR2 is YNNKEL (reference sequence). Trimming stripped 6 bases from V and 9 bases from J, with 21 bases between. CDR3 DNA sequence: TGTGCCAGCAGACCTCCCGGGACTCGCGCGACTGAGCAGTTCTTC. Its protein product is CASRPPGTRATEQFF.

V usage is TRBV9 and J usage is TRBJ2-1, with TRBD2 as a possible D gene (5 bases). V lost 0 bases, J lost 4 bases, and 8 bases lay in between. The CDR3 length is 14 residues. Germline assignment: CDR1 SGDLS and CDR2 YYNGEE. In DNA form, the CDR3 reads TGTGCCAGCAGCGTAGCGAGCGGTTACAATGAGCAGTTCTTC. This translates into CASSVASGYNEQFF.

The CDR3 nucleotides read TGTGCCAGCAGCCTAAAACAGGGGGGCCAAGAGACCCAGTACTTC. This translates into CASSLKQGGQETQYF. The chain is built from TRBV5-4 and TRBJ2-5; 8 nucleotides align to TRBD1. The V and J ends lost 4 bases and 1 base, in that order; junction bases with no gene match: 6. Germline assignment: CDR1 SGHNT and CDR2 YYREEE (reference sequence). This CDR3 has 15 amino acids.